Each of the 2 T cell receptor beta chains below was sequenced from the same sample in a study of blood T cell repertoires in COVID-19. Profiling relied on immunoSEQ multiplex PCR, and the TCRdb table lists in-frame clones only, not all of them. The sample lists approximately 200,000 clones; 70% to 85% were seen once. Sequencing was done on a sample of peripheral blood. The source is a human donor with acute or convalescent COVID-19. The donor label of this sample is uncertain.

This chain joins TRBV27 and TRBJ2-1; 8 nucleotides agree with TRBD2. This CDR3 region has 15 residues. The germline CDR1 and CDR2 sequences are MNHEY and SMNVEV (reference sequence). J lost 7 bases, V lost 8 bases, and 13 bases had no gene match. CDR3 region: CASVVVAGSRNEQFF. The CDR3 nucleotides are TGTGCCAGCGTCGTGGTAGCGGGATCTCGGAATGAGCAGTTCTTC.

The rearrangement links TRBV5-1 to TRBJ1-1, with 7 bases identical to TRBD1. CDR1 is SGHRS, CDR2 YFSETQ, per germline. J lost 5 bases, V lost 1 base, and 5 bases had no gene match. The CDR3 extends over 14 amino acids. CDR3 sequence reads: CASSLTQGVTEAFF. Written as DNA, the CDR3 is TGCGCCAGCAGCTTGACCCAGGGGGTAACTGAAGCTTTCTTT.